Listed below are T cell receptor beta chains from one sample, sequenced in a study of blood T cells in healthy people across ages. TCRdb redid the calling of the 5' RACE reads with MiXCR, one entry per CDR3 protein. The sample lists 700,000 or so distinct CDR3 sequences, 35% to 50% occurring once. Sample: blood. These receptors all come from a man aged 80 or over in good health. Both conserved end residues are part of each CDR3. A D gene is named only where the DNA matches it firmly. A clone size is listed for some rows: how often the clone was seen (once, few, many), or a class if it is expanded.

v_gene	j_gene	abundance	d_gene	CDR3aa	CDR3nt
TRBV6-6	TRBJ2-7	few	TRBD2	CASSSAWGGNEQYF	TGTGCCAGCAGTTCCGCCTGGGGGGGAAACGAGCAGTACTTC
TRBV29-1	TRBJ2-7	many	TRBD1	CSVIGQGLYEQYF	TGCAGCGTTATCGGACAGGGCTTATACGAGCAGTACTTC
TRBV10-3	TRBJ2-1	-	TRBD2	CAISASGGRGGNEQFF	TGTGCCATCAGTGCTTCTGGCGGGAGAGGTGGGAATGAGCAGTTCTTC
TRBV6-2/TRBV6-3	TRBJ2-7	-	TRBD2	CASSTRRTSGTYEQYF	TGTGCCAGCAGTACCCGACGGACTAGCGGGACCTACGAGCAGTACTTC
TRBV29-1	TRBJ2-1	many	TRBD2	CSDQVAGGYNEQFF	TGCAGCGACCAAGTAGCGGGGGGGTACAATGAGCAGTTCTTC
TRBV6-2/TRBV6-3	TRBJ2-7	few	-	CASSLGYGAGNYEQYF	TGTGCCAGCAGCCTAGGGTATGGCGCAGGGAACTACGAGCAGTACTTC
TRBV6-6	TRBJ1-1	-	TRBD1	CASSDTLRGQGTEAFF	TGTGCCAGCAGTGACACTCTTAGGGGGCAGGGCACTGAAGCTTTCTTT
TRBV7-2	TRBJ2-1	once	TRBD2	CASRIAGGSYNEQFF	TGTGCCAGCAGGATAGCGGGAGGGTCCTACAATGAGCAGTTCTTC
TRBV20-1	TRBJ2-7	-	TRBD2	CSASGTSGFSSYNEQYF	TGCAGTGCTAGCGGAACTAGCGGGTTTAGCTCCTACAATGAGCAGTACTTC
TRBV14	TRBJ2-7	few	-	CASSQTASTRYEQYF	TGTGCCAGCAGCCAAACGGCCTCGACCCGCTACGAGCAGTACTTC